The clone carrying this T cell receptor (beta chain) was seen only once. The sample originates from a study of early T cells in non-severe SARS-CoV-2 infection. One entry per CDR3 protein, called by TCRdb with MiXCR from the 5' RACE reads. This sample carries roughly 81,000 distinct CDR3 sequences, 5% to 7% of them seen once, and the ten largest clones take just under 8%. Germline V gives CDR1 MNHEY, CDR2 SVGEGT. This CDR3 spans 17 amino acids. V was clipped by 4 bases and J by 8 bases; unmatched bases: 14. V and J are TRBV6-2 or TRBV6-3 and TRBJ1-2, with 12 nucleotides matching TRBD1. This receptor was obtained from an adult who was a healthcare worker with PCR-confirmed SARS-CoV-2 infection or an uninfected control (not recorded which). Sequenced: whole blood. CDR3 nucleotide sequence: TGTGCCAGCAGTTCCGATCCGGGACAGGGGGCACCGGGCGGCTACACCTTC. This sequence encodes CASSSDPGQGAPGGYTF.